The rows below give T cell receptor beta chains drawn from one sample of a study of cytomegalovirus exposure and HLA in healthy donors. Clones were sequenced by immunoSEQ multiplex PCR, and TCRdb holds only the in-frame ones, with some missing. The sample yields fewer than 200,000 clones, approximately 89% seen once. Sequenced input: PBMCs. The receptors derive from a man between 18 and 35 years old in good health and CMV-seropositive. Each CDR3 is given with its conserved first and last residue. The order of the fields is V gene, J gene, CDR3 protein.

V: TRBV19
J: TRBJ2-7
CDR3: CASSIDLSSYEQYF

V: TRBV5-5
J: TRBJ1-5
CDR3: CASSPNQGAEPQHF

V: TRBV7-3
J: TRBJ2-5
CDR3: CASSPGTSPRGGETQYF

V: TRBV7-7
J: TRBJ2-2
CDR3: CASSPVGGNPAGELFF

V: TRBV15
J: TRBJ1-2
CDR3: CATSSAGGDYGYTF

V: TRBV18
J: TRBJ2-7
CDR3: CASSRNADSYNEQYF

V: TRBV10-3
J: TRBJ1-4
CDR3: CAISELTGSKEKLFF

V: TRBV29-1
J: TRBJ2-7
CDR3: CSALGAGAEQYF

V: TRBV5-6
J: TRBJ2-5
CDR3: CASSPFSGLESETQYF

V: TRBV5-3
J: TRBJ2-7
CDR3: CARSCPRVSYEQYF

V: TRBV6-6
J: TRBJ2-6
CDR3: CASTLAGGHGANVLTF

V: TRBV7-9
J: TRBJ1-4
CDR3: CASSPPATNEKLFF

V: TRBV27
J: TRBJ2-1
CDR3: CASSFLAGGPSYNEQFF

V: TRBV5-6
J: TRBJ1-2
CDR3: CASSLEAWGRYGYTF

V: TRBV19
J: TRBJ2-7
CDR3: CATSGTGAYEQYF

V: TRBV9
J: TRBJ2-2
CDR3: CASSVAEGTGELFF

V: TRBV7-2
J: TRBJ1-2
CDR3: CASSHYGGGYTF

V: TRBV27
J: TRBJ1-1
CDR3: CASSLHGGGTEAFF

V: TRBV19
J: TRBJ1-5
CDR3: CASSIAGNNQPQHF

V: TRBV9
J: TRBJ1-2
CDR3: CASSLSSGSGYTF

V: TRBV6-5
J: TRBJ2-2
CDR3: CASSYSSWNTGELFF

V: TRBV5-1
J: TRBJ2-7
CDR3: CASSPDGSPYEQYF

V: TRBV27
J: TRBJ1-1
CDR3: CASSSGGVHTEAFF

V: TRBV4-1
J: TRBJ2-6
CDR3: CASSQTRTAGYSGANVLTF

V: TRBV6-5
J: TRBJ2-2
CDR3: CASSYSGGTGELFF

V: TRBV7-2
J: TRBJ1-2
CDR3: CASSLRGNYGYTF

V: TRBV9
J: TRBJ2-1
CDR3: CASSVAGTSGDNEQFF

V: TRBV5-1
J: TRBJ1-1
CDR3: CASSPYPGQGAMNTEAFF

V: TRBV4-3
J: TRBJ1-1
CDR3: CASSQEVRGRWDTEAFF

V: TRBV27
J: TRBJ2-7
CDR3: CASSSREGLREQYF

V: TRBV13
J: TRBJ2-7
CDR3: CASSPKLSSYEQYF

V: TRBV28
J: TRBJ2-5
CDR3: CASNPQSSGSGTQYF

V: TRBV10-3
J: TRBJ2-2
CDR3: CALRGPTGELFF

V: TRBV27
J: TRBJ1-2
CDR3: CASRTGGTNYGYTF

V: TRBV15
J: TRBJ1-2
CDR3: CATSHRTETNGYTF

V: TRBV6-5
J: TRBJ1-1
CDR3: CASSQGALNTEAFF

V: TRBV6-5
J: TRBJ1-2
CDR3: CASSYSSRDYGYTF

V: TRBV9
J: TRBJ2-7
CDR3: CASSAGRASSYEQYF

V: TRBV2
J: TRBJ2-3
CDR3: CASTPSLTGGTDTQYF